This T cell receptor beta chain is from a study of shared clonotypes between healthy human individuals. Memory CD4+ cells were the fraction left after CD45RA+ naive selection. This clone is a singleton in its sample. The antigen is unknown. General observations from the study: The represented genetic and exposure-history diversity was limited by the small number of donors.

The assay was immunoSEQ multiplex PCR, and TCRdb's table has in-frame clones only and misses some. The repertoire holds 2 million to 2.5 million clones, with nearly 97% as singletons. The sequence came from a man aged 18 to 35 in good health. The sequenced sample was naive CD4+ T cells sorted from blood. The subset here: CD45RA+ positively selected.

Here the CDR3 DNA reads TGTGCCAGCAGCTTGCTGGCCCGCTCTGGAAACACCATATATTTT. Amino acids: CASSLLARSGNTIYF. The V and J genes are TRBV5-7 and TRBJ1-3, with D hard to call. TRBV5-7 is placed among ORFs of uncertain function. The length of the CDR3 is 15 residues. V was shortened by 1 base and J by 0 bases, with 8 bases between the two germline ends.